Detailed here is one TCR beta chain. Trimming cost V 0 bases and J 6 bases, with 9 bases left between them. The germline gives CDR1 SGDLS, CDR2 YYNGEE. CDR3 length: 14 amino acids. The data originate from a study of blood T cell repertoires in COVID-19. Across the study: Nucleic acid was either cDNA or gDNA, and it came from T cells, B-cell-depleted T cells, or PBMCs.

In the original workflow: Amplifying reference gene primers gave estimates of nucleated cell counts. The repertoire was sequenced with immunoSEQ multiplex PCR; TCRdb's copy has only in-frame clones and lacks some. The V and J calls and clone size are taken from that table; D and trimming were inferred from the DNA. The sample consists of roughly 280,000 clones, around nine tenths of them appearing once. J is TRBJ2-2 and V is TRBV9; D may be TRBD2 (6 bases). This receptor was taken from a woman in her sixties with COVID-19, enrolled during active disease. Sequenced input: peripheral blood. In DNA form, the CDR3 reads TGTGCCAGCAGCGTAGCTAGCGCTCCCGGGGAGCTGTTTTTT. It codes for CASSVASAPGELFF.